This TCR beta chain derives from a study of shared clonotypes between healthy human individuals (TCRdb year 2020). Notes on the research overall: A couple of women and three men aged 18 to 49 years were included in the cohort. For each donor, CD4 naive and CD4 memory were each run on three plates, CD8 naive on two plates, and CD8 memory on one plate. To estimate repertoire size and how much clonotypes are shared between individuals, the study performed deep sequencing of blood TCR repertoires from five healthy adults. To increase sequencing depth and limit assay-specific biases, different laboratories used diverse techniques to prepare libraries and sequence TCR repertoires. Each donor's leukapheresis produced roughly between roughly 0.85 and 9.5 billion PBMCs. The investigation overall reported the following: Pairwise subsampling led to the expectation that sequencing depth would affect the degree of clonotype sharing among donors. The small number of donors limited the genetic and exposure-history diversity represented. Rarefaction of sorted-subset datasets indicated incomplete sequencing despite the large sequencing depth. Compared with non-shared clonotypes, the clonotypes found in all four sorted-subset donors had higher generation probabilities. Across a few donors, approximately 5% of naive CD4, approximately 3.5% of naive CD8, under 2.5% of memory CD4, and 0.3% to 0.45% of memory CD8 clonotypes were shared. Sampling was restricted to blood, and TCR repertoires in tissues likely differ from the TCR repertoires found in blood. Naive subsets generally had larger estimated clonotype richness than memory subsets.

Using the deep immunoSEQ assay, TCR CDR3 regions were amplified from genomic DNA by multiplex PCR. Extracted genomic DNA from each cell subset was spread evenly across all wells of several immunoSEQ 96-well plates, with each plate serving as a replicate. For sorted subsets, approximately 210 ng genomic DNA, equal to tens of thousands of T cell genomes, was loaded into each replicate PCR. Purified libraries were measured with a Qubit 3.0 fluorometer, size-checked on a Bioanalyzer 2100, and measured again with the KAPA Library Quantification kit. A separate single-read 150-cycle Illumina NextSeq 550 flow cell was used to sequence each immunoSEQ 96-well plate. Turning to the authors' computational methods: The immunoSEQ output contained only junctional sequences without quality scores, so filtering could not match that applied to full-length reads. To assign V/J genes and CDR3, sequences were annotated against IMGT germline references using PyIR, a Python wrapper for IgBLAST v1.9. Reads were filtered out if the reads had weak V/J assignments (E-value above 1e-6), no CDR3, stop codons, out-of-frame junctions, or ambiguous translated residues. V3J clonotypes were defined as sequences sharing an identical inferred V gene, J gene, and CDR3 amino acid sequence. The percentage overlap between two repertoires was calculated by dividing the number of shared unique clonotypes by the size of the smaller repertoire. Repertoire richness was assessed with RTK rarefaction, the Chao1 estimator, and Recon v2.1 estimates of unobserved clonotypes. Generation probabilities were computed with OLGA for all TCRbeta clonotypes obtained by the gDNA method from a few donors. In its TCRdb copy, this immuneACCESS table keeps in-frame sequences only and misses some clones. Where compared with another copy, unresolved V genes explain less than half of these, and the others have no known cause. V, J and clone size are taken as reported in that table, and D and trimming were inferred from the DNA itself. In this sample the table shows 1.5 million to 2.5 million clones, 85% to 95% of which occur a single time. The ten largest clones capture 1.2% of the sample.

Trimming costs V 0 bases and J 0 bases, and their ends lie 9 bases apart. For CDR1 and CDR2, the germline V gene (reference sequence) lists LNHNV and YYDKDF. Reading from cysteine to phenylalanine, the CDR3 counts 16 amino acids. Left in the record is the CDR3 DNA by itself, 48 bases read in frame from the first base. This clone appeared once. Its antigen is unknown. No clone much larger than this one lies a single base away; base qualities are absent. CD8 naive samples consisted of CD45RO-negative cells that were positively selected for CCR7, yielding a CD45RA+CCR7+ population without TemRA cells. Healthy HIV-negative adults with no recently reported acute infections or vaccinations were included as donors. Every donor was a Caucasian adult living in Nashville, Tennessee, USA. Blood was obtained by leukapheresis, after which PBMCs were separated by Ficoll-Histopaque density gradient centrifugation and cryopreserved in liquid nitrogen vapor phase. Analytical flow cytometry was used to check the purity and quantity of every magnetically sorted T cell population. Genomic DNA was isolated from each sorted fraction and quantified by UV absorbance on a Nanodrop 2000c.

The sample was naive CD8+ T cells sorted from blood. What this sample's cell subset or site label stands for: CD45RA+CCR7+. This TCR was sampled from a man aged 18 to 30 in good health. This receptor chain uses TRBV15 and TRBJ1-3; no D segment can be confidently identified. The CDR3 has the sequence CATSRDRGHSGNTIYF. Read as DNA, the sequence is TGTGCCACCAGCAGAGATCGGGGTCACTCTGGAAACACCATATATTTT.